These 22 T cell receptor beta chains were sequenced from one sample in a study of technical replicates of blood from several donors. Generated by immunoSEQ multiplex PCR, the TCRdb table keeps only in-frame clones and is missing some. The sample yields fewer than 85,000 clones, around 94% seen once. The material sequenced was T cells isolated from PBMCs. These receptors came from a human donor in good health.

The chain is built from TRBV30 and TRBJ2-7; D may be TRBD2 (5 bases). Germline lookup yields CDR1 GTSNPN and CDR2 SVGIG (reference sequence). The CDR3 consists of 12 residues. The V and J ends lost 2 bases and 4 bases respectively, with 9 bases between them. The CDR3 DNA follows: TGTGCCTGGAGTCCTTCGGGGTACGAGCAGTACTTC. This sequence encodes CAWSPSGYEQYF.

V is TRBV5-1 and J is TRBJ2-3, with D perhaps matching TRBD2 (6 bases). The length of the CDR3 is 15 residues. V was shortened by 0 bases and J by 4 bases, with 12 bases between the two germline ends. Germline V gene lookup returns CDR1 SGHRS and CDR2 YFSETQ. The CDR3 protein is CASSLEGASADTQYF. The DNA for the CDR3 is TGCGCCAGCAGCTTGGAAGGGGCTAGCGCAGATACGCAGTATTTT.

The J gene is TRBJ2-1, the V gene TRBV29-1, with D unresolved. The germline V gene has CDR1 SQVTM and CDR2 ANQGSEA. Trimming took off 8 bases at V and 1 base at J, with 12 bases between the two ends. The CDR3 length is 13 residues. The CDR3 nucleotides are TGCAGCTCTAGAGGCTTATCCTACAATGAGCAGTTCTTC. Translation: CSSRGLSYNEQFF.

The genes are TRBV11-2 and TRBJ2-3, with D maybe TRBD2 (6 bases). Trimming took off 2 bases at V and 0 bases at J, with 9 bases between the two ends. This CDR3 has 15 residues. From germline, CDR1 is SGHAT and CDR2 FQNNGV. CDR3 sequence reads: CASSLRGLSTDTQYF. The CDR3 DNA is TGTGCCAGCAGCTTACGGGGACTTAGCACAGATACGCAGTATTTT.

This chain links TRBV6-5 with TRBJ2-6, with D perhaps matching TRBD1 (6 bases). CDR1 and CDR2 (germline): MNHEY, SVGAGI. The V end lost 0 bases, the J end lost 4 bases, and 10 bases lay between the germline ends. The CDR3 is 16 amino acids. The chain's CDR3 is CASSYSTGSGANVLTF. The CDR3 bases are TGTGCCAGCAGTTACTCGACAGGTAGCGGGGCCAACGTCCTGACTTTC.

J is TRBJ2-7 and V is TRBV30, with D perhaps matching TRBD1 (6 bases). Between the trimmed V and J ends, which lost 2 bases and 9 bases, there was a span of 11 bases. The CDR3 is 11 amino acids. Germline assignment: CDR1 GTSNPN and CDR2 SVGIG (reference sequence). The DNA of the CDR3 is TGTGCCTGGAGTCCACAGGGAGCGCAGTACTTC. Residues: CAWSPQGAQYF.

The V gene is TRBV6-1, the J gene TRBJ1-2; 8 bases match TRBD1. This CDR3 spans 14 amino acids. V lost 5 bases, J lost 8 bases, and 10 bases stayed unmatched. The germline gives CDR1 MNHNS, CDR2 SASEGT. CDR3 in amino acids: CASSTHMTGEGYTF. The CDR3, as DNA: TGTGCCAGCAGTACCCATATGACAGGGGAGGGCTACACCTTC.

V gene TRBV9 combines with J gene TRBJ2-1; 7 bases are a match to TRBD2. The CDR3 sequence is 16 residues long. Germline values: CDR1 SGDLS, CDR2 YYNGEE. V shed 0 bases, J shed 0 bases, and the junction held 3 bases outside the gene matches. The CDR3 sequence is CASSVARGVSYNEQFF. CDR3 DNA: TGTGCCAGCAGCGTAGCTCGGGGGGTCTCCTACAATGAGCAGTTCTTC. The whole variable domain, remainder taken from reference TRBV9 and TRBJ2-1, is DSGVTQTPKHLITATGQRVTLRCSPRSGDLSVYWYQQSLDQGLQFLIQYYNGEERAKGNILERFSAQQFPDLHSELNLSSLELGDSALYFCASSVARGVSYNEQFFGPGTRLTVL.

V and J are TRBV5-6 and TRBJ2-5; D remains ambiguous. The germline gives CDR1 SGHDT, CDR2 YYEEEE. Trimming stripped 0 bases from V and 1 base from J, with 10 bases between. The CDR3 loop spans 15 amino acids. The CDR3 here is CASSLEARPQETQYF. DNA for the CDR3: TGTGCCAGCAGCTTGGAGGCTAGACCCCAAGAGACCCAGTACTTC.

The chain carries TRBV5-1 and TRBJ2-2; D perhaps matches TRBD2 (5 bases). Germline values: CDR1 SGHRS, CDR2 YFSETQ. The V and J ends lost 3 bases and 4 bases respectively, with 10 bases between them. This CDR3 has 14 residues. DNA for the CDR3: TGCGCCAGCAGCTCGTGGGAGACCACCGGGGAGCTGTTTTTT. It codes for CASSSWETTGELFF.

The CDR3 nucleotides read TGTGCCAGCAGCTTGGCGGGAGTCTACAATGAGCAGTTCTTC. Its protein product is CASSLAGVYNEQFF. The V and J genes are TRBV7-3 and TRBJ2-1; 7 positions agree with TRBD2. CDR1 and CDR2 from the germline V gene are SGHTA and FQGTGA. V lost 3 bases and J lost 3; bases outside the gene matches: 2. The CDR3 length is 14 residues.

The table lists this clone with a few counts. The V and J genes are TRBV9 and TRBJ2-7; 7 nucleotides align to TRBD2. The CDR3 is made up of 16 amino acids. Per the germline V gene, CDR1 is SGDLS and CDR2 is YYNGEE. Trimming removed 0 bases from V and 0 bases from J; junction bases left unmatched: 6. The CDR3 reads CASSVGKRGISYEQYF. The CDR3 DNA reads as TGTGCCAGCAGCGTAGGAAAGCGGGGTATCTCCTACGAGCAGTACTTC.

The genes are TRBV28 and TRBJ1-1; D might be TRBD1 (5 bases). Trimming removed 6 bases at V and 4 bases at J, with 15 bases between. The CDR3 covers 14 residues. Germline V gene lookup returns CDR1 MDHEN and CDR2 SYDVKM. CDR3 sequence reads: CASRGRGVGTEAFF. The CDR3 nucleotides are TGTGCCAGCAGGGGAAGGGGTGTAGGCACTGAAGCTTTCTTT.

The table lists this clone with a few counts. The V and J genes are TRBV19 and TRBJ2-2, with 7 bases fitting TRBD1. The CDR3 is made up of 17 amino acids. With V trimmed by 4 bases and J by 1 base, 9 bases remained unmatched. Per the germline V gene, CDR1 is LNHDA and CDR2 is SQIVND (reference sequence). The CDR3, as DNA: TGTGCCAGTAGTAAGATACAGGGGAAGGGGAACACCGGGGAGCTGTTTTTT. Translated, it gives CASSKIQGKGNTGELFF.

V usage is TRBV28 and J usage is TRBJ2-2; possible D gene TRBD2, 6 bases. Per the germline V gene, CDR1 is MDHEN and CDR2 is SYDVKM. V was clipped by 3 bases and J by 2 bases, with 13 bases between them. This CDR3 is 16 amino acids long. The CDR3 spells CASSLPGGRNTGELFF. CDR3 sequence (DNA): TGTGCCAGCAGTTTGCCAGGAGGGCGAAACACCGGGGAGCTGTTTTTT.

V gene TRBV30 combines with J gene TRBJ2-7, with a possible D match to TRBD1 (5 bases). There are 13 residues in the CDR3. The V and J ends lost 3 bases and 2 bases respectively, with 11 bases between them. Per germline, CDR1 GTSNPN and CDR2 SVGIG (reference sequence). The CDR3 protein is CAWSREWPYEQYF. The CDR3 bases are TGTGCCTGGAGCAGGGAATGGCCCTACGAGCAGTACTTC.

The V and J genes are TRBV27 and TRBJ2-3; 8 nucleotides agree with TRBD2. The CDR3 runs 16 residues. In germline, CDR1 is MNHEY, CDR2 SMNVEV (reference sequence). J gave up 1 base and V 2 bases, and 5 bases lay outside the gene matches. The CDR3 loop is CASSLTGRGRTDTQYF. The CDR3 DNA is TGTGCCAGCAGTTTAACCGGGAGGGGTCGCACAGATACGCAGTATTTT.

This chain links TRBV29-1 with TRBJ2-1, with D tentatively TRBD2 (6 bases). The V gene's germline CDR1 is SQVTM and CDR2 ANQGSEA. This CDR3 has 15 residues. Trimming removed 3 bases at V and 1 base at J, with 13 bases between. The DNA of the CDR3 is TGCAGCGTTGAGGGAGGCGGAAATTCCTACAATGAGCAGTTCTTC. This translates into CSVEGGGNSYNEQFF.

The chain is built from TRBV19 and TRBJ2-7, with 10 positions matching TRBD1. V shed 6 bases and J 4 bases; nucleotides not matched to a gene: 6. This CDR3 has 14 amino acids. Germline V lookup: CDR1 LNHDA, CDR2 SQIVND (reference sequence). For the CDR3, the DNA is TGTGCCAGTAGAGAGGACAGGGGGACTTACGAGCAGTACTTC. Protein sequence: CASREDRGTYEQYF.

The chain couples TRBV12-5 to TRBJ2-1; 7 positions agree with TRBD1. The CDR3 is made up of 13 amino acids. Looked up from germline, CDR1 is LGHNT and CDR2 is FRNRAP. CDR3 amino acids: CADRAVPYNEQFF. DNA for the CDR3: TGTGCCGACAGGGCGGTCCCCTACAATGAGCAGTTCTTC.

The chain is built from TRBV14 and TRBJ1-1; 7 nucleotides agree with TRBD1. The germline V gene encodes CDR1 SGHDN and CDR2 FVKESK. V shed 6 bases and J 1 base; nucleotides not matched to a gene: 2. This CDR3 is built from 13 residues. Here the CDR3 reads CASRRTGNTEAFF. For the CDR3, the DNA is TGTGCCAGCAGAAGGACAGGGAACACTGAAGCTTTCTTT.

This clone was seen only once. The chain couples TRBV18 to TRBJ2-1, with TRBD2 matching over 13 bases. The CDR3 length is 15 residues. Germline assignment: CDR1 KGHSH and CDR2 LQKENI. V trimming: 2 bases; J trimming: 7 bases; junction bases outside the gene matches: 2. The CDR3: CASSPGLAGENEQFF. CDR3 bases: TGTGCCAGCTCACCAGGACTAGCGGGAGAAAATGAGCAGTTCTTC.